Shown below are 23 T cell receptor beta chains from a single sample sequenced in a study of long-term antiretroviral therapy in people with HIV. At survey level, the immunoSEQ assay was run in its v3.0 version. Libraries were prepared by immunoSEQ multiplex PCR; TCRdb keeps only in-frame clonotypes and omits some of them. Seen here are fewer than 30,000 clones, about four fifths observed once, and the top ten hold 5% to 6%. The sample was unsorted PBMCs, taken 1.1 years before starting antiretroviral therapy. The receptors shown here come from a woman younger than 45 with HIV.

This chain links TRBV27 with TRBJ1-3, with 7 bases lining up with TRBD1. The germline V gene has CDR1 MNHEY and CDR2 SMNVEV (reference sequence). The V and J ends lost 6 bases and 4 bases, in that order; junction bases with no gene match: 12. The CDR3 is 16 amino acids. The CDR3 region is CASSPTGRVSGNTIYF. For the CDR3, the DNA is TGTGCCAGCAGCCCGACAGGGAGAGTATCCGGAAACACCATATATTTT.

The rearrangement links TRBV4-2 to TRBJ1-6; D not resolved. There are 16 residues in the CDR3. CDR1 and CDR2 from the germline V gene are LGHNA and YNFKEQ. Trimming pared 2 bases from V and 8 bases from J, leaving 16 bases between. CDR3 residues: CASSQSFSRSDSPLHF. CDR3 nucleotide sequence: TGTGCCAGCAGCCAAAGTTTTTCCCGCTCGGATTCACCCCTCCACTTT.

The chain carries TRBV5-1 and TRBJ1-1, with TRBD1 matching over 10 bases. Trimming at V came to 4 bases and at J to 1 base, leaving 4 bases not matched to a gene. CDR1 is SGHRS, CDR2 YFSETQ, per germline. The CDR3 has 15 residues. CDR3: CASSGRTGGNTEAFF. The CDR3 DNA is TGCGCCAGCAGCGGGCGGACAGGGGGGAACACTGAAGCTTTCTTT.

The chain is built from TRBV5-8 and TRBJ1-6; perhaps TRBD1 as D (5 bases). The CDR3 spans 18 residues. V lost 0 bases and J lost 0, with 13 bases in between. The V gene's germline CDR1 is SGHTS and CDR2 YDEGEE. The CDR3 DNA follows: TGTGCCAGCAGCTTGGCACCCCCAGGGAGCTCCTATAATTCACCCCTCCACTTT. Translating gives CASSLAPPGSSYNSPLHF. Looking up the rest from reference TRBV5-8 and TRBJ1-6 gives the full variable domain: EAGVTQSPTHLIKTRGQQATLRCSPISGHTSVYWYQQALGLGLQFLLWYDEGEERNRGNFPPRFSGRQFPNYSSELNVNALELEDSALYLCASSLAPPGSSYNSPLHFGNGTRLTVT.

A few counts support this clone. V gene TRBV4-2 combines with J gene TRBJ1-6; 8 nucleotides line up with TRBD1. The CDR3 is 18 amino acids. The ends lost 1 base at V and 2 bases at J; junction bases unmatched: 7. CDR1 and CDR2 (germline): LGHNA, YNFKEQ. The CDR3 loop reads CASSQGIYRGTYNSPLHF. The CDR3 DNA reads TGTGCCAGCAGCCAAGGTATTTACAGGGGGACCTATAATTCACCCCTCCACTTT.

CDR3 amino acids: CASSQEGEGEQYF. DNA of the CDR3: TGTGCCAGCAGCCAAGAGGGAGAGGGCGAGCAGTACTTC. The rearrangement joins TRBV5-4 to TRBJ2-7, with a weak D call TRBD2 (5 bases). From germline, CDR1 is SGHNT and CDR2 YYREEE (reference sequence). Trimming took 4 bases from V and 6 from J, leaving 14 bases between them. The CDR3 is made up of 13 amino acids.

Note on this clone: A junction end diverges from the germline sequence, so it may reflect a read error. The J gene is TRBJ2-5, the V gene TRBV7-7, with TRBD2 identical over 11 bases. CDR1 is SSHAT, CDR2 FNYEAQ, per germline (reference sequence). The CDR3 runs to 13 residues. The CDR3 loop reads CASSLAGGETQYF. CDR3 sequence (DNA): TGTGCCAGCAGTTTAGCGGGGGGGGAGACCCAGTACTTC. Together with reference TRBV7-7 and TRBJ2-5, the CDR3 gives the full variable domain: GAGVSQSPRYKVTKRGQDVTLRCDPISSHATLYWYQQALGQGPEFLTYFNYEAQPDKSGLPSDRFSAERPEGSISTLTIQRTEQRDSAMYRCASSLAGGETQYFGPGTRLLVL.

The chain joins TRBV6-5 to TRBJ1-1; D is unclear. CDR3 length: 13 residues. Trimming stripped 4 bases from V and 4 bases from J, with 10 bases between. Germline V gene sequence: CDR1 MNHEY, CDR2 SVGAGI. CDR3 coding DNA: TGTGCCAGCAGTTTAGGGAAAGTCACTGAAGCTTTCTTT. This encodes CASSLGKVTEAFF.

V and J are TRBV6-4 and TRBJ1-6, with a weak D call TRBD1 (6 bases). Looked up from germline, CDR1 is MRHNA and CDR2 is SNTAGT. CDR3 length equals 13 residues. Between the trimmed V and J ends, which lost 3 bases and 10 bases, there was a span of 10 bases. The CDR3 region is CASSEEGGSPLHF. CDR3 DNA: TGTGCCAGCAGTGAAGAGGGGGGATCACCCCTCCACTTT.

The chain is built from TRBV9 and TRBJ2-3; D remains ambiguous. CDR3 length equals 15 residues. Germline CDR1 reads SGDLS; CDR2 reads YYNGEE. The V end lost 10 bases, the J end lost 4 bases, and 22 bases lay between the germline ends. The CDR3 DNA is TGTGCCTCACAAGAAAACATTATACCGGCAGATACGCAGTATTTT. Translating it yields CASQENIIPADTQYF.

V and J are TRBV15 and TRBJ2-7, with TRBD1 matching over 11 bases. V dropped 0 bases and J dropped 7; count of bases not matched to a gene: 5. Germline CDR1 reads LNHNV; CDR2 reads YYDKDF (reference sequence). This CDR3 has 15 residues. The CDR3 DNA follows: TGTGCCACCAGCAGAGACCCCGGGACAGGGGGTGAGCAGTACGTC. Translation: CATSRDPGTGGEQYV.

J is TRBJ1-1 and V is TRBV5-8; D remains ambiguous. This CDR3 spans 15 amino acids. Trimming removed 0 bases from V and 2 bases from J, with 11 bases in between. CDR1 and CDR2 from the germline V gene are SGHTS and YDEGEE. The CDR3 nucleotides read TGTGCCAGCAGCTTGGAGGGCGCAGGCAACACTGAAGCTTTCTTT. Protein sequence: CASSLEGAGNTEAFF.

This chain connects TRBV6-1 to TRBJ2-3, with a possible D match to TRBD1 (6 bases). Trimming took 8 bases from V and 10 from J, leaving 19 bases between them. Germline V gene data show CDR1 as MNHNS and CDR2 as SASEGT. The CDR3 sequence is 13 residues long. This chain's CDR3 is CASGGPVNLAQYF. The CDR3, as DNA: TGTGCCAGCGGGGGCCCGGTTAATTTAGCGCAGTATTTT.

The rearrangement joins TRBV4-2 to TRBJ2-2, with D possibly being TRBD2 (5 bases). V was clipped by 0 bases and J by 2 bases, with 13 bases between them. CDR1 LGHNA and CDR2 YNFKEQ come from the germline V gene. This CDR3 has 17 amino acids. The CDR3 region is CASSQESWLANTGELFF. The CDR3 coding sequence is TGTGCCAGCAGCCAAGAAAGTTGGCTAGCAAACACCGGGGAGCTGTTTTTT.

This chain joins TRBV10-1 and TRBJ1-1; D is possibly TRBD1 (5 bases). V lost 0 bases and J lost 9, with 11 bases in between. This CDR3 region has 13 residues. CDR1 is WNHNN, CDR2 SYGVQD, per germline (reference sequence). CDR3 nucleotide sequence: TGCGCCAGCAGTGAGTCTCAGAGACAGCAAGCTTTCTTT. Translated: CASSESQRQQAFF.

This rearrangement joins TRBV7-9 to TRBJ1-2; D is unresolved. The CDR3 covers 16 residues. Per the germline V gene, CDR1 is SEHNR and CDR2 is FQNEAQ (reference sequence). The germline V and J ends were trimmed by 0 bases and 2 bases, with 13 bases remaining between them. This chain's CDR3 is CASSLAPISINYGYTF. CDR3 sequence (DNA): TGTGCCAGCAGCTTAGCGCCGATTTCTATAAACTATGGCTACACCTTC.

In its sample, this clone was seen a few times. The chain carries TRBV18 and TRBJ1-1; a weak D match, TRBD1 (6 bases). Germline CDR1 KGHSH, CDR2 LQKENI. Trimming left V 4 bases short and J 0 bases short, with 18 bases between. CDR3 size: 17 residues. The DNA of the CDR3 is TGTGCCAGCTCACTCCTACAGGGAACCCACATGAACACTGAAGCTTTCTTT. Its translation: CASSLLQGTHMNTEAFF.

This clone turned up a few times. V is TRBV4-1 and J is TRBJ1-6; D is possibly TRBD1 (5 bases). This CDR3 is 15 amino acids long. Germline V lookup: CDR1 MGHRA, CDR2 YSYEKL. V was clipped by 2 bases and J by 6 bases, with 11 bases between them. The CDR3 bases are TGCGCCAGCAGCCAACCTACAGGAGTTAATTCACCCCTCCACTTT. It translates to CASSQPTGVNSPLHF.

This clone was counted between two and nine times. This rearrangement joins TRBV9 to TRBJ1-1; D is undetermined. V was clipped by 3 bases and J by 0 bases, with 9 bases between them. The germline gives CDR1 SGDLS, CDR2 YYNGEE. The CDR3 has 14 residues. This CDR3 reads CASSAGPVNTEAFF. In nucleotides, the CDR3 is TGTGCCAGCAGCGCAGGACCGGTGAACACTGAAGCTTTCTTT.

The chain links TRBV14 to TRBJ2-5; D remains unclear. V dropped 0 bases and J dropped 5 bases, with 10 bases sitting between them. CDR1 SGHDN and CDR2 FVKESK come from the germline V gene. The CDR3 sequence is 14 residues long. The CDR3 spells CASSQDLRMETQYF. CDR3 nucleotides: TGTGCCAGCAGCCAAGATCTGCGGATGGAGACCCAGTACTTC.

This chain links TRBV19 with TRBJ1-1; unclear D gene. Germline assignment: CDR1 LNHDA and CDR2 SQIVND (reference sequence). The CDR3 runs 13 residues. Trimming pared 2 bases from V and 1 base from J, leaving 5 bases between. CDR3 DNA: TGTGCCAGTAGTATACGAGGGAACACTGAAGCTTTCTTT. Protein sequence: CASSIRGNTEAFF.

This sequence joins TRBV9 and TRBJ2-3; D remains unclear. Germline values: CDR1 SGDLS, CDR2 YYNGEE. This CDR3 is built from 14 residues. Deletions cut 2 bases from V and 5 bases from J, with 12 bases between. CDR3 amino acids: CASSVSSLRDTQYF. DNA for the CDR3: TGTGCCAGCAGCGTGTCTAGTTTGAGAGATACGCAGTATTTT.

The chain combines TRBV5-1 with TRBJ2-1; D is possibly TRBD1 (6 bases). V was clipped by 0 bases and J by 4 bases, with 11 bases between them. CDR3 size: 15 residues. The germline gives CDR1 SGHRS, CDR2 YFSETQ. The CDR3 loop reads CASSLGQAPYNEQFF. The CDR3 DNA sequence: TGCGCCAGCAGCTTGGGACAGGCGCCTTACAATGAGCAGTTCTTC.